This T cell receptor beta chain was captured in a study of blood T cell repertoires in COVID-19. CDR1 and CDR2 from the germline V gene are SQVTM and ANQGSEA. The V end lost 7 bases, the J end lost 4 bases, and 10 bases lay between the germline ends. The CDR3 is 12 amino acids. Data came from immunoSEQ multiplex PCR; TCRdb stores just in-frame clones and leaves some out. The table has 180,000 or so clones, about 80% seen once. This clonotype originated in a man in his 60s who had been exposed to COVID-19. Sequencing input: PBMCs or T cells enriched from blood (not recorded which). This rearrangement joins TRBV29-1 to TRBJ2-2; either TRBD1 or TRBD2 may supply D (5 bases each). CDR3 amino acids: CSGGAGTGELFF. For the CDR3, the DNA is TGCAGCGGGGGCGCGGGCACCGGGGAGCTGTTTTTT.